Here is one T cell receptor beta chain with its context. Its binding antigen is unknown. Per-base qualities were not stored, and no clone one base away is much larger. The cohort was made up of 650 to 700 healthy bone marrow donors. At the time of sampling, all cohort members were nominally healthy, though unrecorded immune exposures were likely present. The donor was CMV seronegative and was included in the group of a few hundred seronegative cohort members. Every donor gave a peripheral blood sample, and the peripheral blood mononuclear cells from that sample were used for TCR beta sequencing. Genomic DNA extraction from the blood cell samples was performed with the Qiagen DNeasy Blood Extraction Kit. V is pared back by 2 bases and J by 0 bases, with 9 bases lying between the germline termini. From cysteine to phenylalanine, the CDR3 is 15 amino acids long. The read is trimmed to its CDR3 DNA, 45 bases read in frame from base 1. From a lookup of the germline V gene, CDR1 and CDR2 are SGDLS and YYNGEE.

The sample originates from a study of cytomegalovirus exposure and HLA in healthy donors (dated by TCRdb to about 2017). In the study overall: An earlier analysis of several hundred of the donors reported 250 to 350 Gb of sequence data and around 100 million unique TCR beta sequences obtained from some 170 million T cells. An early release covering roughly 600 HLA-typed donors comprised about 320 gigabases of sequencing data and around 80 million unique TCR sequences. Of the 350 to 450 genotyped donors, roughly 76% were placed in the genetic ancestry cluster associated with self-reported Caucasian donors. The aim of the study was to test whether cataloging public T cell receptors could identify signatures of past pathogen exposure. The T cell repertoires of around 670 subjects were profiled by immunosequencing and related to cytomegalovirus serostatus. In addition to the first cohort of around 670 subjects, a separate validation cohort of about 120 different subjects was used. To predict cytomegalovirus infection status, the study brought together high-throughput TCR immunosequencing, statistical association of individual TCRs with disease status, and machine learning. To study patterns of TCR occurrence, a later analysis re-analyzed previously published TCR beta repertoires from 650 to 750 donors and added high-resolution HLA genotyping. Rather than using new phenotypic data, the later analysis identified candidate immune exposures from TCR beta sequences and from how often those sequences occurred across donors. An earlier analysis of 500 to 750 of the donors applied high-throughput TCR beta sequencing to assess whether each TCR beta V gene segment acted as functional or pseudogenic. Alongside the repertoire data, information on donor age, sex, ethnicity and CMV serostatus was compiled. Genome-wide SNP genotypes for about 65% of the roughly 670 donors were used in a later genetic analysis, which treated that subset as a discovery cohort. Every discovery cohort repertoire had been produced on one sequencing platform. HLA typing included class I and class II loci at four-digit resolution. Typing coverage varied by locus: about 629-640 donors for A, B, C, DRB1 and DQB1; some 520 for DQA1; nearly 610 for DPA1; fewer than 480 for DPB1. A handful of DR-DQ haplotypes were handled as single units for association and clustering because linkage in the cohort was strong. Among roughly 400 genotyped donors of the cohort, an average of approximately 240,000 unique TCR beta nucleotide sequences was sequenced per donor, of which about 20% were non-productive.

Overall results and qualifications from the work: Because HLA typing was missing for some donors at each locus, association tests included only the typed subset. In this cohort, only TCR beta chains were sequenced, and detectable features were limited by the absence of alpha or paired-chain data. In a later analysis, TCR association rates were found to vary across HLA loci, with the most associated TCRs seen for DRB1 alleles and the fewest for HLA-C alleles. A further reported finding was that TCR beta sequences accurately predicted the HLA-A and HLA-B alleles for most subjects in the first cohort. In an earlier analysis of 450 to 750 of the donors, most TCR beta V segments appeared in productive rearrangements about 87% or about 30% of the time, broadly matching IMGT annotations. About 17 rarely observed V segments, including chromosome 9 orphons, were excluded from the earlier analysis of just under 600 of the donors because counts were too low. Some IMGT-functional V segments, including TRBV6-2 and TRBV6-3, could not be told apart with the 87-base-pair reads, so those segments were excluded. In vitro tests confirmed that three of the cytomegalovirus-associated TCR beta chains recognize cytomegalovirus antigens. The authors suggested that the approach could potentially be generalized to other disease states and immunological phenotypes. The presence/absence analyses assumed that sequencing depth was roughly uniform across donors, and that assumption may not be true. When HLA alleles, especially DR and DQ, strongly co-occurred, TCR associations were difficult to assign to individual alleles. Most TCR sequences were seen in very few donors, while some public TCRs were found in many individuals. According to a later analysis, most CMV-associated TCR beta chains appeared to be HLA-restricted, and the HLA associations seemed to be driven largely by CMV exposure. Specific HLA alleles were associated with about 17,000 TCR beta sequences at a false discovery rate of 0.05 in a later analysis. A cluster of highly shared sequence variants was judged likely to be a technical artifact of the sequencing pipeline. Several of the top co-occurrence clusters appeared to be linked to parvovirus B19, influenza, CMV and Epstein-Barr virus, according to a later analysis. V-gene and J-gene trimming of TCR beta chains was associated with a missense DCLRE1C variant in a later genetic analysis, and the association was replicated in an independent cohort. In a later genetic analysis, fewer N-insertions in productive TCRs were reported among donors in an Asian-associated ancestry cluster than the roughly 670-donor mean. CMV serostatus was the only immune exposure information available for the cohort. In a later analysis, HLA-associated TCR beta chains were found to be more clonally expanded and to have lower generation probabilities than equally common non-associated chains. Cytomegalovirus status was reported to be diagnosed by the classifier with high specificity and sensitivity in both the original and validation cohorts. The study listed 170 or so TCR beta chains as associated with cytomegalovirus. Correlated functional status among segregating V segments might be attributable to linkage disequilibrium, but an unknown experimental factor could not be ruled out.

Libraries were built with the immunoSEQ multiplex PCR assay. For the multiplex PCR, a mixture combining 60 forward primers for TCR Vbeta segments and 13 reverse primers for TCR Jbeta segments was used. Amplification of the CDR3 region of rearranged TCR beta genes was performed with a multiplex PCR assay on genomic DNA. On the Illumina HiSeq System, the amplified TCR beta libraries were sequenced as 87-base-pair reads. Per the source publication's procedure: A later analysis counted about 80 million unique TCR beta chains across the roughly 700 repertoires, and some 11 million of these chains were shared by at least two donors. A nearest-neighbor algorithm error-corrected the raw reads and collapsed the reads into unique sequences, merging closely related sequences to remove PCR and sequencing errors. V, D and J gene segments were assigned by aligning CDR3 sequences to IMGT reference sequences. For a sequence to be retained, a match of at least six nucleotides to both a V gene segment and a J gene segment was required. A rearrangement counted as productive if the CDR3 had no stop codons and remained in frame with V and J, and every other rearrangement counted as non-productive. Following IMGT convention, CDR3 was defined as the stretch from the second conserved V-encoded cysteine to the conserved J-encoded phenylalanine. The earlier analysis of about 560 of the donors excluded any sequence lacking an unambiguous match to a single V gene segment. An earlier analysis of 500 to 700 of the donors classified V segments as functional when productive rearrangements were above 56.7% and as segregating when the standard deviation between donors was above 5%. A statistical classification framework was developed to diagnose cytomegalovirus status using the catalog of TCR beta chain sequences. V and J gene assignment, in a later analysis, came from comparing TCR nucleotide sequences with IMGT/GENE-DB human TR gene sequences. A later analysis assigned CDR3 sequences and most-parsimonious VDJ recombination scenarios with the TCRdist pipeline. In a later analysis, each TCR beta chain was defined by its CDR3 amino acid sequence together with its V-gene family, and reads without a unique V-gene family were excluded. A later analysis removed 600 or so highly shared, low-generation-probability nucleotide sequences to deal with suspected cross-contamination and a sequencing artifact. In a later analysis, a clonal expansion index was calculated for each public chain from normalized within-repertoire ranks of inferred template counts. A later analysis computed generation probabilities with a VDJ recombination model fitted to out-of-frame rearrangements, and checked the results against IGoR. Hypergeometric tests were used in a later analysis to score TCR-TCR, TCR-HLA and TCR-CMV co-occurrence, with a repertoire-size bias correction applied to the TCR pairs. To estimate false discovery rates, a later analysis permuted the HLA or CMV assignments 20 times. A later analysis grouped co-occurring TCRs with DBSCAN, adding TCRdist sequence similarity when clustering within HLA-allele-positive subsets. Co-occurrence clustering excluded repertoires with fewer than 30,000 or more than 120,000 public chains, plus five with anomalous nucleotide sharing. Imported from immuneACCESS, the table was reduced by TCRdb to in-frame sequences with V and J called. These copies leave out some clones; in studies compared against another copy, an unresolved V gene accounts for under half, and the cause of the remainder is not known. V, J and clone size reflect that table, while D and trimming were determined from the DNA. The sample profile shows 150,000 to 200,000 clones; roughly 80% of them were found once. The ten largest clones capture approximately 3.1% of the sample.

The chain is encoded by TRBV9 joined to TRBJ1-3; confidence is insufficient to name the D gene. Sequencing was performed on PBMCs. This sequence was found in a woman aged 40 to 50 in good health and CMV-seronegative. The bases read TGTGCCAGCAGCGTCTCAACTTCCTCTGGAAACACCATATATTTT. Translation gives CASSVSTSSGNTIYF.